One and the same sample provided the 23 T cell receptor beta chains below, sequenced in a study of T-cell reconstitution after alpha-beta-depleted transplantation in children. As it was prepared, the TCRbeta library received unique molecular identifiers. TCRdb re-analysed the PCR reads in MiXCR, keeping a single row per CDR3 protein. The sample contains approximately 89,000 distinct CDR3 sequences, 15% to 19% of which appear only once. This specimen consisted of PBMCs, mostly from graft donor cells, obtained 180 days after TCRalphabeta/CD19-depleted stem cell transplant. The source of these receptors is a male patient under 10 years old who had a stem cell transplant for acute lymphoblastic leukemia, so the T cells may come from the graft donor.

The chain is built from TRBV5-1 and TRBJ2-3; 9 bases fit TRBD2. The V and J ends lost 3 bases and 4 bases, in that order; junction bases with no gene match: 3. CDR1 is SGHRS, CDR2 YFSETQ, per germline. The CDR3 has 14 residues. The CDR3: CASSSTSGADTQYF. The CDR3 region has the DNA TGCGCCAGCAGCTCGACTAGCGGTGCAGATACGCAGTATTTT.

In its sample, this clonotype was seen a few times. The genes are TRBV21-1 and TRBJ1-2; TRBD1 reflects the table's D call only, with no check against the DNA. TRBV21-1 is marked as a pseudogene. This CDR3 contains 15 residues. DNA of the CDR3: TGTGCCAGCAGCATCCCGAATCGGGCCCCCGGCGGCTACACCTTC. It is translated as CASSIPNRAPGGYTF.

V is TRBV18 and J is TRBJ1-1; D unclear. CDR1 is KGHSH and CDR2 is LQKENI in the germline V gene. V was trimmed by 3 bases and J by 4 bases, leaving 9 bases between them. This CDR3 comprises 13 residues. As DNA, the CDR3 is TGTGCCAGCTCACCGCTATTGTTCACTGAAGCTTTCTTT. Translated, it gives CASSPLLFTEAFF.

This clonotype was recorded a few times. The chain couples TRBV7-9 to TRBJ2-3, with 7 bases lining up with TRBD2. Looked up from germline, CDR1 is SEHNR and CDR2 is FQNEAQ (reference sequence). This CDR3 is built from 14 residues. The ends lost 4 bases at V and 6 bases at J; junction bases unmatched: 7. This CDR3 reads CASSSPSGADTQYF. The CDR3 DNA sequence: TGTGCCAGCAGCTCCCCGAGCGGGGCGGATACGCAGTATTTT.

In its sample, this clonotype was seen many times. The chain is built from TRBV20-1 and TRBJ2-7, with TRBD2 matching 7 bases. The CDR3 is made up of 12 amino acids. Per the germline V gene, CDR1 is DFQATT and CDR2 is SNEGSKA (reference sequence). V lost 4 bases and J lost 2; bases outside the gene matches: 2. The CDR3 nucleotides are TGCAGTGCTATGGCGGGGGCCTACGAGCAGTACTTC. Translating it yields CSAMAGAYEQYF.

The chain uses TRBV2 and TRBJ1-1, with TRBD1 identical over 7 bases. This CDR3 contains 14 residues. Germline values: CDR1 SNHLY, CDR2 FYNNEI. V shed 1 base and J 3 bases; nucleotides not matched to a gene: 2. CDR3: CASSEGQGYTEAFF. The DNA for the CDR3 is TGTGCCAGCAGTGAAGGACAGGGATACACTGAAGCTTTCTTT. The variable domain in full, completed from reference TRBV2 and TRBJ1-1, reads EPEVTQTPSHQVTQMGQEVILRCVPISNHLYFYWYRQILGQKVEFLVSFYNNEISEKSEIFDDQFSVERPDGSNFTLKIRSTKLEDSAMYFCASSEGQGYTEAFFGQGTRLTVV.

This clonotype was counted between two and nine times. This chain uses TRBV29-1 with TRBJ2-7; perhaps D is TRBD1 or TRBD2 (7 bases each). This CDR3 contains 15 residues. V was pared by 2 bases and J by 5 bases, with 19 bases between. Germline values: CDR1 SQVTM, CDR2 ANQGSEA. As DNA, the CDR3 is TGCAGCGTTGAATACGGCAGGGGGGGATCGAACGAGCAGTACTTC. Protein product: CSVEYGRGGSNEQYF.

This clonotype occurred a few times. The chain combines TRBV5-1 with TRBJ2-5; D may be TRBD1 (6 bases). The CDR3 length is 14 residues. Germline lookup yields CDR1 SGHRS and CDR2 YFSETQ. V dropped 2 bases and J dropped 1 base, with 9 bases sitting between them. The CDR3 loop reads CASSFTGLQETQYF. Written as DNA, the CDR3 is TGCGCCAGCAGCTTTACAGGGCTCCAAGAGACCCAGTACTTC.

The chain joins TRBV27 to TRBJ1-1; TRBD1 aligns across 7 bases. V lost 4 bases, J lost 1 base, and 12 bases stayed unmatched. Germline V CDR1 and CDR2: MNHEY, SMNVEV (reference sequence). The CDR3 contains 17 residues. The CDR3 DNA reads TGTGCCAGCAGTTCCTACAAAGGGACAGAGAAGAACACTGAAGCTTTCTTT. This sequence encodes CASSSYKGTEKNTEAFF.

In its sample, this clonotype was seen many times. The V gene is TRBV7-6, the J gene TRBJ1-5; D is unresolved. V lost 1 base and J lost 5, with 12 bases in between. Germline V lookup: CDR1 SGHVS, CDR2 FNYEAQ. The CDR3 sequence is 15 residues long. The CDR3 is CASSLDPGSHQPQHF. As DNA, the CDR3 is TGTGCCAGCAGCTTAGACCCAGGCAGCCATCAGCCCCAGCATTTT.

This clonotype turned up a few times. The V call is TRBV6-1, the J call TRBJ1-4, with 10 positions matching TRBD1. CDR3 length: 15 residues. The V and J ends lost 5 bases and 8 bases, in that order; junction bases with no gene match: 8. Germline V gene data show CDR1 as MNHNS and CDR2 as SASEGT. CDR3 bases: TGTGCCAGCAGTCCTGGGACAGGGGAAGGGGAAAAACTGTTTTTT. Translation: CASSPGTGEGEKLFF.

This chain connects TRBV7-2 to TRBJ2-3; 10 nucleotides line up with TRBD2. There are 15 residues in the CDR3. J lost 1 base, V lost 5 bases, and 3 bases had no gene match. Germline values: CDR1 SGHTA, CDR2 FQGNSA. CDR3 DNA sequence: TGTGCCAGCAGCCCCCTAGCGGGGGGCACAGATACGCAGTATTTT. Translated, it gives CASSPLAGGTDTQYF.

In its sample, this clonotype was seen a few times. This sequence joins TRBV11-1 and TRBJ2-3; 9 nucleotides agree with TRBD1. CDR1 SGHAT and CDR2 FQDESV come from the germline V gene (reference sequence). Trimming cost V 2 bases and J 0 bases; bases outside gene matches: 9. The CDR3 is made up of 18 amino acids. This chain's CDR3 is CASSLRDRDKSSTDTQYF. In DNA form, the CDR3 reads TGTGCCAGCAGCTTAAGGGACAGGGACAAATCTAGCACAGATACGCAGTATTTT.

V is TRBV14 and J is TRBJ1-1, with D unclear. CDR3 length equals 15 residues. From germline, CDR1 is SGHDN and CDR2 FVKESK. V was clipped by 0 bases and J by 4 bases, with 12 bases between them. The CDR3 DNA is TGTGCCAGCAGCCAAGAGGTGATCCCTACCACTGAAGCTTTCTTT. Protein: CASSQEVIPTTEAFF.

The CDR3: CASSQDIYRQSRIYEQYF. The CDR3, as DNA: TGCGCCAGCAGCCAAGATATCTACAGGCAGTCAAGGATCTACGAGCAGTACTTC. The chain has TRBV4-3 and TRBJ2-7; D is possibly TRBD1 (5 bases). The CDR3 loop spans 18 amino acids. The germline V gene encodes CDR1 LGHNA and CDR2 YSLEER. V gave up 0 bases and J gave up 3 bases, with 21 bases separating them.

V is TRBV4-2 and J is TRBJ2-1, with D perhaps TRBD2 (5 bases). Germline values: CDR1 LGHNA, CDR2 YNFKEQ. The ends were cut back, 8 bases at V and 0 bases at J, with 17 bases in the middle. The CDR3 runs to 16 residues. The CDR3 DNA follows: TGTGCCAGCGGCCCCGGGGTACTCTGCTCCTACAATGAGCAGTTCTTC. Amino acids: CASGPGVLCSYNEQFF.

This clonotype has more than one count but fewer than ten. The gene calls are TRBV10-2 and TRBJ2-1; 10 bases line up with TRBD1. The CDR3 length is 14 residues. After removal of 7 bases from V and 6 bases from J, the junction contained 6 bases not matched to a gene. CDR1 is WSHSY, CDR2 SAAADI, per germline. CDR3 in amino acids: CASMPGTGVNEQFF. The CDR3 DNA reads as TGCGCCAGCATGCCCGGGACAGGGGTCAATGAGCAGTTCTTC.

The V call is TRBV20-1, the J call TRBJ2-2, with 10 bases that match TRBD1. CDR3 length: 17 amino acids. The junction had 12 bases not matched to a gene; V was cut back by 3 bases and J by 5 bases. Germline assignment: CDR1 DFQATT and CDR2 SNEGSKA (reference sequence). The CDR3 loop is CSARPYGTGVRTGELFF. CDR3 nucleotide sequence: TGCAGTGCTAGGCCTTACGGGACAGGGGTGAGGACCGGGGAGCTGTTTTTT.

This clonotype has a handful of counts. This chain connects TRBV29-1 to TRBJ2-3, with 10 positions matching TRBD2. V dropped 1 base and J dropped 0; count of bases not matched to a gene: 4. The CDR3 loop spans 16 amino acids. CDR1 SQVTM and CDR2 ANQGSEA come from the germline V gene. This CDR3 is CSVEGTSGSSTDTQYF. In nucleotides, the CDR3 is TGCAGCGTTGAAGGGACTAGCGGCTCTAGCACAGATACGCAGTATTTT.

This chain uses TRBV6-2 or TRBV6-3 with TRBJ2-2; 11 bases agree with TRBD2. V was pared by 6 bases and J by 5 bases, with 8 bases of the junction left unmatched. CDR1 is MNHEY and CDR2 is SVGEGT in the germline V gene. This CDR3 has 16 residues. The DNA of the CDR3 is TGTGCCAGCAGAGTAACCGGGACTAGCGGTACCGGGGAGCTGTTTTTT. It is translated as CASRVTGTSGTGELFF.

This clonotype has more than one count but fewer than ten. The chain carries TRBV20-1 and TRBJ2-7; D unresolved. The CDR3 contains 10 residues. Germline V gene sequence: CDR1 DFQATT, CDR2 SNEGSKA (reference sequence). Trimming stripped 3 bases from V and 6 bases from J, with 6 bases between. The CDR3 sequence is CSARSREQYF. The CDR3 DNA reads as TGCAGTGCTAGGTCACGCGAGCAGTACTTC.

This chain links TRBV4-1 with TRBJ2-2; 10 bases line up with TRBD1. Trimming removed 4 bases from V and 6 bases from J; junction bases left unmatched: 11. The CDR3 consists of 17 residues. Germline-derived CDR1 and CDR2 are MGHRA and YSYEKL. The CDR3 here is CASSPRTTGGEAGELFF. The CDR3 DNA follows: TGCGCCAGCAGCCCCCGGACGACAGGGGGCGAGGCCGGGGAGCTGTTTTTT.

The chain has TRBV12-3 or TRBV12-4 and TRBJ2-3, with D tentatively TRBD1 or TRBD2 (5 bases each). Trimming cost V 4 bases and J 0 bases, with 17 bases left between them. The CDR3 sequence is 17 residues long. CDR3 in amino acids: CASSSRRRRDSTDTQYF. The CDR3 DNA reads TGTGCCAGCAGTTCCAGAAGACGACGGGACAGCACAGATACGCAGTATTTT.